This T cell receptor beta chain was documented in a study of control samples from healthy donors and cancer patients. Clones were read by immunoSEQ multiplex PCR, and TCRdb kept only the in-frame ones, dropping some. Of 130,000 to 150,000 clones detected, 91% appear once; the ten largest clones hold about 3%. Germline V CDR1 and CDR2: MNHEY, SMNVEV (reference sequence). Unmatched junction bases numbered 15, after V lost 8 bases and J lost 4 bases. The CDR3 has 18 residues. This clonotype originated in a man aged 25-40 years in good health. Sample: blood. J is TRBJ2-1 and V is TRBV27; TRBD2 matches 12 bases. CDR3 amino acids: CASGFHPTLAGGYNEQFF. CDR3 bases: TGTGCCAGCGGATTTCACCCCACTCTAGCGGGGGGGTACAATGAGCAGTTCTTC.